Presented here are 22 T cell receptor beta chains from one specimen sequenced in a study of tumor and adjacent non-tumor tissue in lung cancer. No cell sorting was done before RNA was extracted from the tissue. This non-tumor lung sample came from over 3 cm beyond the tumor edge. TCRbeta libraries were built with three rounds of nested PCR, modified from ARM-PCR. TCRdb re-derived calls from the multiplex PCR reads in MiXCR, one entry per CDR3 protein. Here the sample spans 75,000 to 95,000 distinct CDR3 sequences, around 80% being singletons. Sequencing was done on a sample of distant non-tumor lung tissue. These receptor sequences come from a woman aged 50 to 60 with non-small cell lung cancer.

A word on this clonotype: A junction end diverges from the germline sequence, so it may reflect a read error. V usage is TRBV6-5 and J usage is TRBJ2-3; D ambiguous. The CDR3 runs 13 residues. Germline CDR1 MNHEY, CDR2 SVGAGI. CDR3 sequence reads: CAGSRSLLNTQYF. CDR3 coding DNA: TGTGCCGGCAGCCGATCGTTGCTAAATACTCAGTATTTT.

Of note for this clonotype: This CDR3 fails to terminate in the conserved phenylalanine or tryptophan, so it likely reflects a read error. J is TRBJ2-6 and V is TRBV6-5, with 7 bases that match TRBD2. CDR3 size: 19 residues. Germline values: CDR1 MNHEY, CDR2 SVGAGI. The CDR3 nucleotides are TGTGCCAGCAGTTTCTTCTCCGGGCGGGGGAGCTCTGGGGCCAATGTCCTGACTATC. Translated, it gives CASSFFSGRGSSGANVLTI.

On this clonotype itself: One end of the junction varies from germline; a read error may be responsible. The rearrangement joins TRBV11-2 to TRBJ2-7; D may be TRBD1 (5 bases). This CDR3 has 14 amino acids. Germline loops: CDR1 SGHAT, CDR2 FQNNGV. The CDR3 sequence: CVNSLTDTAYEQYF. Written as DNA, the CDR3 is TGTGTCAATAGCCTGACGGACACTGCCTACGAGCAGTATTTC.

The chain combines TRBV20-1 with TRBJ2-2, with unresolved D. The CDR3 is 12 residues long. Looked up from germline, CDR1 is DFQATT and CDR2 is SNEGSKA (reference sequence). This CDR3 reads CGVRDIPGELFF. CDR3 coding DNA: TGCGGTGTTAGAGATATCCCCGGGGAGCTGTTTTTT.

As concerns this clonotype: An end of the junction does not agree with germline; a read error may underlie this. CDR3: CASNPSVATTEKLFF. As DNA, the CDR3 is TGTGCCAGCAATCCTTCCGTGGCAACTACTGAAAAACTGTTTTTT. This sequence joins TRBV28 and TRBJ1-4; D ambiguous. The length of the CDR3 is 15 residues. CDR1 is MDHEN and CDR2 is SYDVKM in the germline V gene.

Concerning this clonotype itself: Since no conserved phenylalanine or tryptophan closes the CDR3, a read error is the likely cause. This chain links TRBV29-1 with TRBJ1-1; 7 nucleotides align to TRBD1. V dropped 5 bases and J dropped 6; count of bases not matched to a gene: 9. The CDR3 loop spans 13 amino acids. The germline CDR1 and CDR2 sequences are SQVTM and ANQGSEA. The CDR3 here is CSVHRGLSAEAFL. CDR3 DNA sequence: TGCAGCGTTCACAGGGGACTCAGCGCTGAAGCTTTCTTG.

Concerning this clonotype: One junction end does not reproduce the germline sequence, and a read error may be involved. This rearrangement joins TRBV6-5 to TRBJ2-5, with D unresolved. The CDR3 contains 15 residues. The V gene's germline CDR1 is MNHEY and CDR2 SVGAGI. The CDR3 DNA sequence: TGCGTCAGCTCCCCCCTCTGGAGCGCCCAAGAGACCCAGTACTTC. Protein sequence: CVSSPLWSAQETQYF.

Concerning this clonotype: Germline and junction disagree at one end, which may indicate a read error. The rearrangement joins TRBV4-2 to TRBJ1-2; possible D gene TRBD1, 5 bases. The germline V gene encodes CDR1 LGHNA and CDR2 YNFKEQ. The CDR3 covers 14 residues. The CDR3 region has the DNA TGTGACAGCAGCCAAGAATTGACAATGGGGGGATACACCTTC. Its protein product is CDSSQELTMGGYTF.

Note on this clonotype: At one end, the junction sequence differs from germline, possibly due to a read error. The chain has TRBV11-2 and TRBJ2-7; TRBD1 might be the D (5 bases). CDR1 and CDR2 (germline): SGHAT, FQNNGV. This CDR3 comprises 12 residues. The CDR3 loop is CASNLSKGEQYF. The CDR3 region has the DNA TGTGCCAGCAACTTAAGCAAGGGGGAGCAGTACTTC. Combining the CDR3 with reference TRBV11-2 and TRBJ2-7 gives the whole variable domain EAGVAQSPRYKIIEKRQSVAFWCNPISGHATLYWYQQILGQGPKLLIQFQNNGVVDDSQLPKDRFSAERLKGVDSTLKIQPAKLEDSAVYLCASNLSKGEQYFGPGTRLTVT.

Worth noting for this clonotype: A much larger clone is a single base away; this may be a read error. The V and J genes are TRBV5-1 and TRBJ2-5; unclear D gene. The CDR3 covers 12 residues. Trimming removed 0 bases at V and 5 bases at J, with 5 bases between. The V gene's germline CDR1 is SGHRS and CDR2 YFSETQ. CDR3 DNA sequence: TGCGCCAGCAGCTTGGACGGGGAGACCCAGTACTTC. Its protein is CASSLDGETQYF.

A note on this clonotype: This is likely a read error, given that the CDR3 carries no conserved phenylalanine or tryptophan at its end. The chain recombines TRBV29-1 with TRBJ1-1; TRBD1 is a possible D gene (5 bases). The V gene's germline CDR1 is SQVTM and CDR2 ANQGSEA. There are 15 residues in the CDR3. CDR3 in DNA: TGCAGCGTTGAAGGGACATGGGGCGCGAACACAGAAGCTTTCTCT. It translates to CSVEGTWGANTEAFS.

Note on this clonotype: The CDR3 end shows no conserved phenylalanine or tryptophan, and so a read error is likely. The DNA is omitted, as the CDR3 cannot be located on it reliably, and the CDR3 follows TCRdb's listing. The chain combines TRBV7-8 with TRBJ2-1; TRBD2, as called in the table, went unchecked against the DNA. CDR1 SGHVS and CDR2 FQNEAQ come from the germline V gene. The CDR3 spans 15 amino acids, including both terminal residues. Here the CDR3 reads CASSLLASNYNEQSL.

Of note for this clonotype: Relative to the germline gene, one junction end is altered; a read error may explain this. The CDR3 here is CVSSLVRDSYKQYF. The CDR3 DNA follows: TGTGTCAGCAGCTTAGTTAGGGACAGCTACAAGCAATACTTC. This chain uses TRBV11-2 with TRBJ2-7; 7 bases align to TRBD1. Germline V lookup: CDR1 SGHAT, CDR2 FQNNGV. This CDR3 region has 14 residues.

The rearrangement links TRBV6-5 to TRBJ2-3; TRBD2 matches at 11 bases. The CDR3 loop spans 15 amino acids. CDR1 and CDR2 from the germline V gene are MNHEY and SVGAGI. The J segment lost 11 bases and the V segment lost 5 bases, leaving 12 bases of the junction unmatched. The CDR3 loop reads CASSTGLAVTVMQYF. CDR3 bases: TGTGCCAGCAGTACGGGACTAGCGGTCACAGTTATGCAGTATTTT.

Ten or more counts support this clonotype. The chain is built from TRBV7-9 and TRBJ2-3, with unresolved D. CDR3 length: 16 amino acids. Germline lookup yields CDR1 SEHNR and CDR2 FQNEAQ (reference sequence). V was cut by 5 bases and J by 2 bases, with 17 bases left in between. CDR3 DNA: TGTGCCAGCAGCCGTCCGGGCAGACCCACCACAGATACGCAGTATTTT. It codes for CASSRPGRPTTDTQYF. Full variable domain (rest looked up from reference TRBV7-9 and TRBJ2-3): DTGVSQNPRHKITKRGQNVTFRCDPISEHNRLYWYRQTLGQGPEFLTYFQNEAQLEKSRLLSDRFSAERPKGSFSTLEIQRTEQGDSAMYLCASSRPGRPTTDTQYFGPGTRLTVL.

With regard to this clonotype: Since the CDR3 does not end with the conserved phenylalanine or tryptophan, this likely comes from a read error. The chain has TRBV28 and TRBJ1-1; D gene unclear. The V end lost 2 bases, the J end lost 0 bases, and 7 bases lay between the germline ends. This CDR3 is built from 14 residues. Per germline, CDR1 MDHEN and CDR2 SYDVKM. CDR3 nucleotide sequence: TGTGCCAGCAGTTTAAGACCGTTGAACACTGAAGCTTTCCTT. It encodes CASSLRPLNTEAFL.

About this clonotype: Being one base from a much bigger clone, this may be a read error. The rearrangement uses TRBV12-3 or TRBV12-4 and TRBJ2-2; 10 bases agree with TRBD2. The CDR3 consists of 16 residues. The V and J ends lost 7 bases and 4 bases, in that order; junction bases with no gene match: 9. As DNA, the CDR3 is TGTGCCAGCACCAATCTAGCGGGAGTGACCACCGGGGAGCTGTTTTTT. As protein: CASTNLAGVTTGELFF.

Remarks on this clonotype: Possible read error: a much larger clone is one base away. A read error is likely, as this CDR3 ends without the conserved phenylalanine or tryptophan. The chain uses TRBV4-1 and TRBJ2-1, with TRBD1 matching 9 bases. Germline CDR1 reads MGHRA; CDR2 reads YSYEKL. V dropped 4 bases and J dropped 11; count of bases not matched to a gene: 3. CDR3 length: 12 residues. CDR3 sequence (DNA): TGCGCCAGCAGCCTTACAGGGGGCCAGCAGTTCTCC. The encoded protein is CASSLTGGQQFS.

Notes on this clonotype: Because the CDR3 is missing its conserved closing phenylalanine or tryptophan, this is likely a read error. This chain uses TRBV10-2 with TRBJ1-1; 8 bases align to TRBD1. Per germline, CDR1 WSHSY and CDR2 SAAADI. V shed 5 bases, J shed 5 bases, and the junction held 13 bases outside the gene matches. This CDR3 is built from 16 residues. CDR3 bases: TGCGCCAGCAGTCCACCCCCCAGGGGGCTAGGGACTGAAGCTTTCTCC. Protein product: CASSPPPRGLGTEAFS.

This clonotype was counted a few times. V gene TRBV20-1 combines with J gene TRBJ1-1, with a tentative D call TRBD1 (6 bases). Germline V gene data show CDR1 as DFQATT and CDR2 as SNEGSKA (reference sequence). Trimming removed 8 bases from V and 0 bases from J, with 16 bases in between. CDR3 length: 14 amino acids. The CDR3 loop is CSPTGTNMNTEAFF. The CDR3 DNA reads as TGCAGTCCAACCGGGACAAACATGAACACTGAAGCTTTCTTT.

Comment on this clonotype: The CDR3 end shows no conserved phenylalanine or tryptophan, and so a read error is likely. The DNA is left out, because the CDR3 cannot be placed on it with certainty; the CDR3 is given as TCRdb lists it. The chain links TRBV29-1 to TRBJ2-1; no check of the table's D call, TRBD2, against the DNA was made. Germline assignment: CDR1 SQVTM and CDR2 ANQGSEA. The CDR3 is 12 residues long, ends included. CDR3 residues: CSVEDHTGVQYL.

This clonotype was seen more than once but under ten times. The conserved closing phenylalanine or tryptophan is absent in this CDR3, likely reflecting a read error. This rearrangement joins TRBV11-2 to TRBJ2-1; 9 nucleotides line up with TRBD1. Germline values: CDR1 SGHAT, CDR2 FQNNGV. With V trimmed by 3 bases and J by 9 bases, 12 bases remained unmatched. CDR3 length: 16 amino acids. Here the CDR3 DNA reads TGTGCCAGCAGCTTGGAACCAGGACAGGGGTTCACTGAGCAGTTCTAC. Its protein product is CASSLEPGQGFTEQFY.